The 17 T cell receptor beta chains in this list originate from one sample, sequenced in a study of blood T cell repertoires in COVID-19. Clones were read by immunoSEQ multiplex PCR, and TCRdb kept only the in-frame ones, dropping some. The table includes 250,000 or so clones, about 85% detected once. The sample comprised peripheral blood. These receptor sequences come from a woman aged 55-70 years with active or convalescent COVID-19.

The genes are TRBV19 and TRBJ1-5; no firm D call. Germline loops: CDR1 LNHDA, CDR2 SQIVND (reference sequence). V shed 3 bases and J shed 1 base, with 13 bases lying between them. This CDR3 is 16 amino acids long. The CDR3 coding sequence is TGTGCCAGTAGTATGAGGTCCGTGGCCAGCAATCAGCCCCAGCATTTT. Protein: CASSMRSVASNQPQHF.

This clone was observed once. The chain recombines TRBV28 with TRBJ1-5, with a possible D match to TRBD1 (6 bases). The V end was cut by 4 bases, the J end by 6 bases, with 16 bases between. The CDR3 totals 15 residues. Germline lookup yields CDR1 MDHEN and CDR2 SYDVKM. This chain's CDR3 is CASSSQGEGSQPQHF. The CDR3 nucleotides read TGTGCCAGCAGTTCACAGGGAGAAGGTAGTCAGCCCCAGCATTTT.

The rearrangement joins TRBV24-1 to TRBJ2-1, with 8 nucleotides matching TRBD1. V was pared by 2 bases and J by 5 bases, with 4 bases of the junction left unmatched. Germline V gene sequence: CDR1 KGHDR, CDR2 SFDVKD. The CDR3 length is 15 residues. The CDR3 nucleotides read TGTGCCACCAGTGATTCATGGACAGGGAACAATGAGCAGTTCTTC. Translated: CATSDSWTGNNEQFF.

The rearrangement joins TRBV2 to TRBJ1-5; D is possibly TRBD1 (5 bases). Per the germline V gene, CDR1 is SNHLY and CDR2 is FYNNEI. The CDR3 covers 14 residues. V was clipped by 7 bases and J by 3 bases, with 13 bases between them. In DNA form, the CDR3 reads TGTGCCAGCACCTTTGGGGGGTTCAATCAGCCCCAGCATTTT. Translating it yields CASTFGGFNQPQHF.

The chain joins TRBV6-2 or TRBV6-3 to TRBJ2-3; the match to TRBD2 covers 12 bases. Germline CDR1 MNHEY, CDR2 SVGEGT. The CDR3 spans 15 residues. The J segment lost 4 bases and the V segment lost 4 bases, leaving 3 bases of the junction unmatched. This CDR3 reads CASSSRTSGADTQYF. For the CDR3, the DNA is TGTGCCAGCAGTTCTCGGACTAGCGGGGCAGATACGCAGTATTTT.

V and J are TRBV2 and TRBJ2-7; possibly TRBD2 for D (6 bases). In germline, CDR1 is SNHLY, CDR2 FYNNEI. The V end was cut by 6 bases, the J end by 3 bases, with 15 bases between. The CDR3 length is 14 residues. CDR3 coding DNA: TGTGCCAGCAGGGCCCGGGGCGGGAACTACGAGCAGTACTTC. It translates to CASRARGGNYEQYF.

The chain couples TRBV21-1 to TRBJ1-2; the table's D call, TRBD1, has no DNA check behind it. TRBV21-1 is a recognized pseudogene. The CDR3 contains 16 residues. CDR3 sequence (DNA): TGTGCCAGCAGCACAACGGGGGACAGGGAGAACTATGGCTACACCTTC. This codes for CASSTTGDRENYGYTF.

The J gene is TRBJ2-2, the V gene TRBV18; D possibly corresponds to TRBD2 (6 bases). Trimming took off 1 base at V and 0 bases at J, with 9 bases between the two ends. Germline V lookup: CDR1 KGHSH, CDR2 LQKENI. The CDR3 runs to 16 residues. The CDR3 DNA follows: TGTGCCAGCTCACCACGGGACTCCTCGAACACCGGGGAGCTGTTTTTT. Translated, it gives CASSPRDSSNTGELFF.

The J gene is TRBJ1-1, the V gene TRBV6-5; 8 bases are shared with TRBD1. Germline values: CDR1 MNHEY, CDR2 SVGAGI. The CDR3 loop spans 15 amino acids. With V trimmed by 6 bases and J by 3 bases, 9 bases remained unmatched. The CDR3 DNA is TGTGCCAGCAGCTCCCGACAGGGGAAGTACACTGAAGCTTTCTTT. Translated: CASSSRQGKYTEAFF.

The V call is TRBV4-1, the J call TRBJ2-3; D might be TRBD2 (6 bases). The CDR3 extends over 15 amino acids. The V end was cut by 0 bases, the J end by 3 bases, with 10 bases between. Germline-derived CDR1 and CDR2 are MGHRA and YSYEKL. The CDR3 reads CASSQEPAGTDTQYF. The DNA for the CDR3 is TGCGCCAGCAGCCAAGAGCCCGCGGGGACAGATACGCAGTATTTT.

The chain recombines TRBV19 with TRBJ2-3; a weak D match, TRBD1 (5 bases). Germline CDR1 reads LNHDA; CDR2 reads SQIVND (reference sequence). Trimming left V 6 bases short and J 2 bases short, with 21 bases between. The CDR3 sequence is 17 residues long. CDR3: CASSQDRQGPNTDTQYF. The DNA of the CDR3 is TGTGCCAGTAGCCAAGACAGACAAGGCCCCAACACAGATACGCAGTATTTT. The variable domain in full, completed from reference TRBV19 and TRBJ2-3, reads DGGITQSPKYLFRKEGQNVTLSCEQNLNHDAMYWYRQDPGQGLRLIYYSQIVNDFQKGDIAEGYSVSREKKESFPLTVTSAQKNPTAFYLCASSQDRQGPNTDTQYFGPGTRLTVL.

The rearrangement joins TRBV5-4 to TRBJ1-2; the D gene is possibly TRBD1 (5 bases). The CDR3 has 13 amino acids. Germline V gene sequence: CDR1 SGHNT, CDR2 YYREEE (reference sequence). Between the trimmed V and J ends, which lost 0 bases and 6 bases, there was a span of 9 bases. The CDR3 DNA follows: TGTGCCAGCAGCTTGGTCAGGGAAGATGGCTACACCTTC. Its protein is CASSLVREDGYTF.

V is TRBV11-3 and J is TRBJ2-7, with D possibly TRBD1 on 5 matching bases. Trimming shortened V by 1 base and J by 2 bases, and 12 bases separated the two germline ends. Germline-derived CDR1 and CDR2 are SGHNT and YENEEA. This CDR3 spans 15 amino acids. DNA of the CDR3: TGTGCCAGCAGCTTAGTAGGGGTCGGCCCCTACGAGCAGTACTTC. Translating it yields CASSLVGVGPYEQYF.

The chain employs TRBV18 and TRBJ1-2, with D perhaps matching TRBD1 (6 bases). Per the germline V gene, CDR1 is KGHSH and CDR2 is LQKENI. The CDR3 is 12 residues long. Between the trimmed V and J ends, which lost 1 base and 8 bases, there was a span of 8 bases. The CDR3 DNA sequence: TGTGCCAGCTCACCACAGACAGGAGGCTACACCTTC. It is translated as CASSPQTGGYTF.

The CDR3 nucleotides are TGTGCCAGCAGTGAATTCGGACAGCACAAGGGTGGCTACACCTTC. It yields the protein CASSEFGQHKGGYTF. The V and J genes are TRBV25-1 and TRBJ1-2, with a possible D match to TRBD1 (6 bases). The CDR3 has 15 residues. Trimming took 1 base from V and 7 from J, leaving 16 bases between them. From germline, CDR1 is MGHDK and CDR2 SYGVNS.

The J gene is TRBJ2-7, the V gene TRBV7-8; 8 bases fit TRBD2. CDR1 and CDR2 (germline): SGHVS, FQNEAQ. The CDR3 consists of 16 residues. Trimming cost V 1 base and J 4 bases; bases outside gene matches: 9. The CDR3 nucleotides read TGTGCCAGCAGCTTAGAGGGACTAGGTGGGGGATACGAGCAGTACTTC. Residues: CASSLEGLGGGYEQYF.

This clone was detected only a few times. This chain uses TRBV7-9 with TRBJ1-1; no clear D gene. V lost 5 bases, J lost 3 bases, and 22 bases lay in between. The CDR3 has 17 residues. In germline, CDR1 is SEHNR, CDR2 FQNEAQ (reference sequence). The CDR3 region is CASSNRRAGSMDTEAFF. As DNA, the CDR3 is TGTGCCAGCAGCAATCGGAGGGCGGGCTCAATGGACACTGAAGCTTTCTTT.